The clone carrying this T cell receptor (beta chain) occurred many times. No antigen is known for it. The data derive from a study of regulatory T cells in long-lasting Graves disease. The CDR3 is made up of 16 amino acids. V was shortened by 3 bases and J by 0 bases, with 9 bases between the two germline ends. Looked up from germline, CDR1 is MDHEN and CDR2 is SYDVKM. Both iRepertoire HTBI primers and Arm-PCR of CDR3 regions were used to build the TCR beta libraries. Each CDR3 protein gets one entry after TCRdb re-called the multiplex PCR reads with MiXCR. The sample lists some 450,000 distinct CDR3 sequences; less than 20% were seen once. Whole-study findings and limits: Persistent disease favored TRBV28, TRBJ1-2 and TRBJ2-5.

The time point is: newly diagnosed GD, antithyroid drugs for less than 3 months. RNA isolated from PBMCs was used to make the TCR library. The sample was also linked to a second study, of T cells in Graves' hyperthyroidism and ophthalmopathy. That paper notes: Exclusion of a patient resulted from uncontrolled infection, other autoimmune disease, pregnancy or lactation. The HTBI primer set drove a first-round RT-PCR of the TCR CDR3. Ophthalmopathy prediction by the model preceded onset by a median about 6.3 months.

The V gene is TRBV28, the J gene TRBJ2-6; D may match TRBD1 or TRBD2 (5 bases each). The specimen was peripheral blood mononuclear cells (PBMCs), collected at new diagnosis, from a patient treated with antithyroid drugs. The sequence derives from a woman aged 25 to 45 with Graves disease. The CDR3: CASSLLGPSGANVLTF. As DNA, the CDR3 is TGTGCCAGCAGTTTGTTGGGACCCTCTGGGGCCAACGTCCTGACTTTC.